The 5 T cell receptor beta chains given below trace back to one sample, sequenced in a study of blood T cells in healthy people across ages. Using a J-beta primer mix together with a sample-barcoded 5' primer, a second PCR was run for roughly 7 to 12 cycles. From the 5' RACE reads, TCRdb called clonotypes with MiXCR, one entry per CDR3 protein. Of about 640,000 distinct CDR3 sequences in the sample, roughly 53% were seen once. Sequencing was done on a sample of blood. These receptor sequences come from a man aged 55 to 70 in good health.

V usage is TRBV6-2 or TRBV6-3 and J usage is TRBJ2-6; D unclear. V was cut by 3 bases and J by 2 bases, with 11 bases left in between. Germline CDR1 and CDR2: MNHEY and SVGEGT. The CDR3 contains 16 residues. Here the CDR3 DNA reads TGTGCCAGCAGTTATTATCGCGGAACTGGGGCCAACGTCCTGACTTTC. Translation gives CASSYYRGTGANVLTF.

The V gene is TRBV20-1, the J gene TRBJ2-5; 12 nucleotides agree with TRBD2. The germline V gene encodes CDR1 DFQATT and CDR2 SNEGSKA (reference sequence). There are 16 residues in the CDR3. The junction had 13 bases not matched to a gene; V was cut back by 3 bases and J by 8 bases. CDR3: CSARGTSGPALDTQYF. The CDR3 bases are TGCAGTGCTAGGGGGACTAGCGGGCCTGCACTCGATACCCAGTACTTC.

CDR3 in DNA: TGCAGTGCGAATGGTGCTAGTGGGGCCCAAGAGACCCAGTACTTC. It yields the protein CSANGASGAQETQYF. The chain carries TRBV20-1 and TRBJ2-7, with a possible D match to TRBD1 (5 bases). The J call is in doubt because the DNA end fits TRBJ2-5 better. CDR1 is DFQATT, CDR2 SNEGSKA, per germline (reference sequence). The CDR3 is made up of 15 amino acids.

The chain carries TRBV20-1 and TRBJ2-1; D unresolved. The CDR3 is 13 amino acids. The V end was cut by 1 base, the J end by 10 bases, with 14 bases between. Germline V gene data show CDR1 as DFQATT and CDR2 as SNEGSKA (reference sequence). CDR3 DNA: TGCAGTGCTAGAGTAGGCCGAGGAAGGGAGCAGTTCTTC. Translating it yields CSARVGRGREQFF.

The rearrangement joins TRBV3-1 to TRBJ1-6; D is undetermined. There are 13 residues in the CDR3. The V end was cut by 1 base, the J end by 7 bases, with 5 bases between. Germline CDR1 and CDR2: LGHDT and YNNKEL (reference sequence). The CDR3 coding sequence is TGTGCCAGCAGCCAAGTTAAGAATTCACCCCTCCACTTT. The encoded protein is CASSQVKNSPLHF.